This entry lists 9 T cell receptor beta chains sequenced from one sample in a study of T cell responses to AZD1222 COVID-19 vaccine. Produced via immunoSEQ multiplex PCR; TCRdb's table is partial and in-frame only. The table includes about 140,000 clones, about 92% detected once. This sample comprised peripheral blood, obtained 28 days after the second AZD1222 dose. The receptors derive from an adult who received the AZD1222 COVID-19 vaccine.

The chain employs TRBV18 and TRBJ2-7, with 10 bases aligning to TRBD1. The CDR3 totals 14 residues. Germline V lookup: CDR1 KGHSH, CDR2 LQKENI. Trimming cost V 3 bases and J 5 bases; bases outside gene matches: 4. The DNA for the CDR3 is TGTGCCAGCTCACCCACGGACAGGGGGAACGAGCAGTACTTC. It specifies CASSPTDRGNEQYF.

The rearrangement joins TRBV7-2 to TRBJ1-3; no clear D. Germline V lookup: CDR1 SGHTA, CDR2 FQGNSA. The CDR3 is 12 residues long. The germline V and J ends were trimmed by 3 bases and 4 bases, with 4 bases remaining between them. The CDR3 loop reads CASSFEGNTIYF. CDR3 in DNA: TGTGCCAGCAGCTTTGAGGGAAACACCATATATTTT.

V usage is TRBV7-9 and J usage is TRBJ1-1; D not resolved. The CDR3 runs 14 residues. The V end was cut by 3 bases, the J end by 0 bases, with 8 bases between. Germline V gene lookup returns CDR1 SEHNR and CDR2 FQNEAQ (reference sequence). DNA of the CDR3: TGTGCCAGCAGCTTGGAGACATTGAACACTGAAGCTTTCTTT. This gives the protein CASSLETLNTEAFF.

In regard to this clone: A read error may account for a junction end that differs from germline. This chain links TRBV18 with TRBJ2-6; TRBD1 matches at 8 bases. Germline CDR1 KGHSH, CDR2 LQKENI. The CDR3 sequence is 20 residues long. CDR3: CASSPQAGGAVNSRANVLTF. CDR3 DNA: TGTGCCAGCTCACCACAAGCAGGGGGCGCCGTAAACTCTAGGGCCAACGTCCTGACTTTC.

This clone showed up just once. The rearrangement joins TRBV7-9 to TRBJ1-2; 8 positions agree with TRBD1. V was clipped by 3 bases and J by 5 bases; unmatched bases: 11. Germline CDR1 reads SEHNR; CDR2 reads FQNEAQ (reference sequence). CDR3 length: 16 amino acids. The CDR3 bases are TGTGCCAGCAGCTTCGGGGCGGACAGGGCTAGGTATGGCTACACCTTC. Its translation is CASSFGADRARYGYTF.

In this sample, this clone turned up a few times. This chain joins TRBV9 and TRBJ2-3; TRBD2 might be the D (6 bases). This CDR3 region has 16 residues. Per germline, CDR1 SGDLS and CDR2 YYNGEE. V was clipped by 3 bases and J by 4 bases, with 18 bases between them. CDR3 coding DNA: TGTGCCAGCAGCGCCGGGACTCACGGCCAGGCAGATACGCAGTATTTT. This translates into CASSAGTHGQADTQYF.

CDR3 nucleotide sequence: TGTGCCAGCATCAAGGGGCCAAATCAGCCCCAGCATTTT. Translated: CASIKGPNQPQHF. V usage is TRBV2 and J usage is TRBJ1-5, with D maybe TRBD1 (5 bases). V lost 7 bases to trimming and J lost 4 bases, with 11 bases between them. Per the germline V gene, CDR1 is SNHLY and CDR2 is FYNNEI. CDR3 length: 13 amino acids. The complete variable domain, with remaining parts taken from reference TRBV2 and TRBJ1-5, reads EPEVTQTPSHQVTQMGQEVILRCVPISNHLYFYWYRQILGQKVEFLVSFYNNEISEKSEIFDDQFSVERPDGSNFTLKIRSTKLEDSAMYFCASIKGPNQPQHFGDGTRLSIL.

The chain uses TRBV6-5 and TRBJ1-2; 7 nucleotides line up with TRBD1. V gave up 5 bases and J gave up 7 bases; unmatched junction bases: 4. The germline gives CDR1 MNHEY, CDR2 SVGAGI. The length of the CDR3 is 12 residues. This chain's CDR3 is CASSIRQGGYTF. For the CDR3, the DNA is TGTGCCAGCAGTATTCGACAGGGTGGCTACACCTTC.

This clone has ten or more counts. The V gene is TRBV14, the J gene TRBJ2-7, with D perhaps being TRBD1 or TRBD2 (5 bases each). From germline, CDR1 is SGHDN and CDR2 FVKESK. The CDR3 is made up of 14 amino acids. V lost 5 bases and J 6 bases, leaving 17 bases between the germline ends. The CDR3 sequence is CASSARWGTGEQYF. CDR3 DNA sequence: TGTGCCAGCAGCGCCCGTTGGGGGACGGGCGAGCAGTACTTC.